The 30 T cell receptor beta chains below come from one sample, sequenced in a study of blood T cell repertoires in COVID-19. Data came from immunoSEQ multiplex PCR; TCRdb stores just in-frame clones and leaves some out. Altogether under 100,000 clones are present, more than 80% being singletons, with the ten largest covering around an eighth. What was sequenced was peripheral blood. These receptors were obtained from a human donor in a cohort sampled during active COVID-19.

This clone was counted only a few times. The chain uses TRBV2 and TRBJ1-1; no clear D gene. This CDR3 comprises 14 residues. V gave up 10 bases and J gave up 6 bases, with 21 bases separating them. Looked up from germline, CDR1 is SNHLY and CDR2 is FYNNEI. CDR3 sequence: CATGSGLMKAEAFF. The CDR3 DNA follows: TGTGCCACGGGTTCCGGTCTTATGAAGGCTGAAGCTTTCTTT.

This sequence joins TRBV18 and TRBJ2-7, with TRBD1 matching 9 bases. The CDR3 has 14 residues. V was clipped by 2 bases and J by 5 bases; unmatched bases: 4. CDR1 KGHSH and CDR2 LQKENI come from the germline V gene. This chain's CDR3 is CASSPYRGRHEQYF. DNA of the CDR3: TGTGCCAGCTCACCATACAGGGGGCGTCACGAGCAGTACTTC.

The chain uses TRBV7-9 and TRBJ2-7; possible D gene TRBD2, 6 bases. CDR1 is SEHNR, CDR2 FQNEAQ, per germline (reference sequence). The V and J ends lost 2 bases and 5 bases respectively, with 10 bases between them. The CDR3 spans 13 residues. CDR3: CASSLQGGDEQYF. The CDR3 region has the DNA TGTGCCAGCAGCTTACAGGGAGGCGACGAGCAGTACTTC.

The chain is built from TRBV10-3 and TRBJ2-3, with TRBD2 as a possible D gene (7 bases). This CDR3 contains 17 residues. The germline V and J ends were trimmed by 8 bases and 4 bases, with 25 bases remaining between them. The germline gives CDR1 ENHRY, CDR2 SYGVKD. The CDR3 reads CAIGEGRGSGGADTQYF. CDR3 sequence (DNA): TGTGCCATCGGGGAGGGTCGAGGAAGTGGGGGCGCAGATACGCAGTATTTT.

This clone was detected only a few times. V and J are TRBV9 and TRBJ1-1; D gene unclear. The V gene lost 3 bases and the J gene lost 4 bases, with 10 bases spanning the gap. CDR3 size: 13 residues. Per the germline V gene, CDR1 is SGDLS and CDR2 is YYNGEE. As DNA, the CDR3 is TGTGCCAGCAGCGAGGGAGGAGGCACTGAAGCTTTCTTT. It codes for CASSEGGGTEAFF.

The J gene is TRBJ1-4, the V gene TRBV4-1; D ambiguous. The CDR3 has 16 amino acids. Per the germline V gene, CDR1 is MGHRA and CDR2 is YSYEKL. With 1 base removed from V and 7 bases from J, the gap between germline ends came to 16 bases. The CDR3 coding sequence is TGCGCCAGCAGCCAAGGAGCCGGGTCTCCTACTGAAAAACTGTTTTTT. It codes for CASSQGAGSPTEKLFF.

The chain links TRBV5-6 to TRBJ2-3, with D possibly matching TRBD1 (5 bases). Germline CDR1 and CDR2: SGHDT and YYEEEE. V shed 0 bases and J shed 4 bases, with 9 bases lying between them. The CDR3 runs to 14 residues. The CDR3 DNA reads TGTGCCAGCAGCTTGGACAGGATCCCAGATACGCAGTATTTT. Its translation: CASSLDRIPDTQYF. Full variable domain (rest looked up from reference TRBV5-6 and TRBJ2-3): DAGVTQSPTHLIKTRGQQVTLRCSPKSGHDTVSWYQQALGQGPQFIFQYYEEEERQRGNFPDRFSGHQFPNYSSELNVNALLLGDSALYLCASSLDRIPDTQYFGPGTRLTVL.

This clone was recorded a few times. J is TRBJ2-5 and V is TRBV20-1; D not resolved. The CDR3 covers 11 residues. Germline lookup yields CDR1 DFQATT and CDR2 SNEGSKA (reference sequence). Trimming cost V 8 bases and J 5 bases, with 12 bases left between them. The CDR3 is CSTAGRETQYF. In DNA form, the CDR3 reads TGCAGTACCGCTGGCCGTGAGACCCAGTACTTC.

V usage is TRBV5-8 and J usage is TRBJ1-5; D remains unclear. Germline values: CDR1 SGHTS, CDR2 YDEGEE. CDR3 size: 13 residues. V was trimmed by 4 bases and J by 3 bases, leaving 8 bases between them. The CDR3 sequence: CASSAGLNQPQHF. CDR3 coding DNA: TGTGCCAGCAGCGCCGGACTCAATCAGCCCCAGCATTTT. Together with reference TRBV5-8 and TRBJ1-5, the CDR3 gives the full variable domain: EAGVTQSPTHLIKTRGQQATLRCSPISGHTSVYWYQQALGLGLQFLLWYDEGEERNRGNFPPRFSGRQFPNYSSELNVNALELEDSALYLCASSAGLNQPQHFGDGTRLSIL.

The chain is built from TRBV28 and TRBJ2-6; TRBD1 aligns across 10 bases. Germline-derived CDR1 and CDR2 are MDHEN and SYDVKM. J lost 4 bases, V lost 7 bases, and 10 bases had no gene match. The CDR3 extends over 17 amino acids. CDR3 loop: CASTPTGGDAGANVLTF. CDR3 nucleotides: TGTGCCAGCACCCCGACAGGGGGCGATGCCGGGGCCAACGTCCTGACTTTC.

This chain connects TRBV4-3 to TRBJ1-1; maybe TRBD1 (5 bases). Trimming left V 4 bases short and J 1 base short, with 10 bases between. This CDR3 spans 14 amino acids. Germline V gene data show CDR1 as LGHNA and CDR2 as YSLEER. The CDR3 DNA is TGCGCCAGCAGCCCTATCGGACAGAACACTGAAGCTTTCTTT. Translating it yields CASSPIGQNTEAFF.

V and J are TRBV6-1 and TRBJ1-4; 8 bases map to TRBD1. Trimming removed 0 bases from V and 7 bases from J; junction bases left unmatched: 4. This CDR3 is 15 amino acids long. Germline V gene data show CDR1 as MNHNS and CDR2 as SASEGT. The CDR3 nucleotides are TGTGCCAGCAGTGAAGCGCAGGGGGCGGGTGAAAAACTGTTTTTT. Its protein is CASSEAQGAGEKLFF.

This rearrangement joins TRBV29-1 to TRBJ1-1; D is undetermined. Germline CDR1 is SQVTM and CDR2 is ANQGSEA. V lost 7 bases and J lost 8, with 17 bases in between. This CDR3 has 12 amino acids. CDR3: CSGSRHLKEAFF. The CDR3 nucleotides are TGCAGCGGCAGTAGACATCTGAAGGAAGCTTTCTTT.

This sequence joins TRBV3-1 (or the pseudogene TRBV3-2) and TRBJ2-3, with TRBD2 identical over 8 bases. This CDR3 comprises 15 residues. CDR1 and CDR2 from the germline V gene are LGHDT and YNNKEL (reference sequence). Trimming at V came to 6 bases and at J to 4 bases, leaving 9 bases not matched to a gene. This CDR3 reads CASSPTGLVADTQYF. CDR3 sequence (DNA): TGTGCCAGCAGTCCGACGGGACTAGTGGCAGATACGCAGTATTTT.

This clone was counted once. J is TRBJ2-2 and V is TRBV5-1, with a possible D match to TRBD1 (5 bases). The germline V and J ends were trimmed by 4 bases and 9 bases, with 16 bases remaining between them. The CDR3 is 14 amino acids. In germline, CDR1 is SGHRS, CDR2 YFSETQ. The CDR3 reads CASSLDNPPRELFF. The CDR3 nucleotides are TGCGCCAGCAGCCTGGACAACCCCCCGAGGGAGCTGTTTTTT.

The V call is TRBV2, the J call TRBJ1-5; maybe TRBD1 (5 bases). Germline V gene lookup returns CDR1 SNHLY and CDR2 FYNNEI. Between the trimmed V and J ends, which lost 6 bases and 2 bases, there was a span of 14 bases. The CDR3 length is 15 residues. This chain's CDR3 is CASSDDSGGNQPQHF. CDR3 coding DNA: TGTGCCAGCAGCGACGACTCGGGGGGCAATCAGCCCCAGCATTTT.

The J gene is TRBJ2-7, the V gene TRBV2, with D possibly matching TRBD2 (6 bases). This CDR3 is built from 15 residues. Trimming left V 1 base short and J 4 bases short, with 14 bases between. Germline CDR1 reads SNHLY; CDR2 reads FYNNEI. The CDR3 nucleotides read TGTGCCAGCAGTGAAGGCGGAGGGTTCAGGTACGAGCAGTACTTC. Its translation is CASSEGGGFRYEQYF.

The V and J genes are TRBV12-3 or TRBV12-4 and TRBJ2-7; maybe TRBD1 (6 bases). The CDR3 length is 13 residues. With 6 bases removed from V and 4 bases from J, the gap between germline ends came to 13 bases. CDR3 in amino acids: CASRLDSKYEQYF. The CDR3 DNA follows: TGTGCCAGCAGGCTGGACAGCAAATACGAGCAGTACTTC.

CDR3 loop: CASSAGQGYGYTF. The CDR3 DNA reads as TGTGCCAGCAGTGCAGGACAGGGGTATGGCTACACCTTC. The V gene is TRBV28, the J gene TRBJ1-2, with 9 bases lining up with TRBD1. Trimming cost V 5 bases and J 5 bases; bases outside gene matches: 3. The CDR3 is 13 residues long. Germline V gives CDR1 MDHEN, CDR2 SYDVKM.

This clone was picked up one time. The rearrangement joins TRBV19 to TRBJ1-6; 9 positions agree with TRBD1. In germline, CDR1 is LNHDA, CDR2 SQIVND (reference sequence). The CDR3 sequence is 15 residues long. Losses at the gene ends were 1 base for V and 9 bases for J; bases not matched to a gene: 4. The CDR3 here is CASSIGGTGSSPLHF. The CDR3 bases are TGTGCCAGTAGTATAGGAGGGACAGGGAGTTCACCCCTCCACTTT.

This clone occurred once. The rearrangement links TRBV7-3 to TRBJ2-7, with D tentatively TRBD1 (5 bases). The CDR3 loop spans 14 amino acids. Germline V gene sequence: CDR1 SGHTA, CDR2 FQGTGA. Trimming stripped 2 bases from V and 5 bases from J, with 13 bases between. The CDR3 region has the DNA TGTGCCAGCAGCTTACCAGGGATAGTCAACGAGCAGTACTTC. Amino acid sequence: CASSLPGIVNEQYF.

This clone was counted a few times. The gene calls are TRBV28 and TRBJ2-1; D may be TRBD1 (6 bases). With 4 bases removed from V and 2 bases from J, the gap between germline ends came to 15 bases. The CDR3 runs to 16 residues. Germline loops: CDR1 MDHEN, CDR2 SYDVKM. The CDR3 loop reads CASSSGRRGTYNEQFF. CDR3 DNA sequence: TGTGCCAGCAGTTCTGGACGCAGGGGTACCTACAATGAGCAGTTCTTC. The full variable domain, its missing parts supplied by reference TRBV28 and TRBJ2-1, is DVKVTQSSRYLVKRTGEKVFLECVQDMDHENMFWYRQDPGLGLRLIYFSYDVKMKEKGDIPEGYSVSREKKERFSLILESASTNQTSMYLCASSSGRRGTYNEQFFGPGTRLTVL.

There are many counts of this clone. The same CDR3 also results from other DNA sequences found in this sample. The gene calls are TRBV7-2 and TRBJ1-2; TRBD1 matches 8 bases. The CDR3 is 15 amino acids. The germline gives CDR1 SGHTA, CDR2 FQGNSA. The J segment lost 4 bases and the V segment lost 1 base, leaving 5 bases of the junction unmatched. CDR3 protein: CASSLEQGEGYGYTF. CDR3 bases: TGTGCCAGCAGCTTAGAACAGGGGGAGGGCTATGGCTACACCTTC.

The chain has TRBV5-1 and TRBJ2-7; TRBD1 matches at 9 bases. Germline loops: CDR1 SGHRS, CDR2 YFSETQ. The CDR3 has 14 residues. With 4 bases clipped from V and 2 bases from J, the junction kept 4 bases outside the gene matches. CDR3: CASSGRQGAYEQYF. CDR3 nucleotide sequence: TGCGCCAGCAGCGGGCGACAGGGGGCCTACGAGCAGTACTTC. The full variable domain, with the rest looked up from reference TRBV5-1 and TRBJ2-7, is KAGVTQTPRYLIKTRGQQVTLSCSPISGHRSVSWYQQTPGQGLQFLFEYFSETQRNKGNFPGRFSGRQFSNSRSEMNVSTLELGDSALYLCASSGRQGAYEQYFGPGTRLTVT.

The table lists this clone with a count of one. The same CDR3 arises from other DNA sequences in this sample as well. The V and J genes are TRBV6-6 and TRBJ2-7; TRBD1 matches 11 bases. V gave up 8 bases and J gave up 1 base; unmatched junction bases: 4. The CDR3 spans 14 residues. Germline V gene sequence: CDR1 MNHNY, CDR2 SVGAGI (reference sequence). This CDR3 is CASRGTGGSYEQYF. CDR3 DNA: TGTGCCAGCCGGGGGACAGGGGGTTCCTACGAGCAGTACTTC.

The J gene is TRBJ1-1, the V gene TRBV18, with D unclear. V lost 6 bases to trimming and J lost 1 base, with 18 bases between them. The CDR3 extends over 16 amino acids. Germline values: CDR1 KGHSH, CDR2 LQKENI. This CDR3 reads CASSQQWVLGNTEAFF. The CDR3 DNA follows: TGTGCCAGCTCGCAACAGTGGGTTTTAGGGAACACTGAAGCTTTCTTT.

The chain carries TRBV7-2 and TRBJ1-5, with 9 bases aligning to TRBD1. Per germline, CDR1 SGHTA and CDR2 FQGNSA. The CDR3 extends over 18 amino acids. Unmatched junction bases numbered 9, after V lost 3 bases and J lost 0 bases. CDR3 residues: CASSFRQGGPYSNQPQHF. The DNA for the CDR3 is TGTGCCAGCAGCTTTCGACAGGGGGGACCCTATAGCAATCAGCCCCAGCATTTT.

The rearrangement uses TRBV2 and TRBJ1-5; D might be TRBD1 (5 bases). Germline CDR1 and CDR2: SNHLY and FYNNEI. The CDR3 totals 15 residues. Trimming shortened V by 7 bases and J by 3 bases, and 16 bases separated the two germline ends. The DNA for the CDR3 is TGTGCCAGCACCGGTGGGCAGGGTGCCAATCAGCCCCAGCATTTT. It translates to CASTGGQGANQPQHF.

The V gene is TRBV5-1, the J gene TRBJ2-7, with 14 bases fitting TRBD2. The junction had 5 bases not matched to a gene; V was cut back by 4 bases and J by 2 bases. The germline CDR1 and CDR2 sequences are SGHRS and YFSETQ. The CDR3 has 16 residues. CDR3 bases: TGCGCCAGCAGCGCGCCGGGACTAGCGGGGGCCTACGAGCAGTACTTC. It specifies CASSAPGLAGAYEQYF.

The rearrangement links TRBV5-1 to TRBJ1-2; D unresolved. The CDR3 sequence is 13 residues long. The V end lost 2 bases, the J end lost 4 bases, and 9 bases lay between the germline ends. Germline lookup yields CDR1 SGHRS and CDR2 YFSETQ. The CDR3 DNA sequence: TGCGCCAGCAGCTTCGATCCCAGCTATGGCTACACCTTC. Protein product: CASSFDPSYGYTF.